These T cell receptor beta chains were read from a single sample in a study of beta chain features in type 1 diabetes. Produced via immunoSEQ multiplex PCR; TCRdb's table is partial and in-frame only. The sample consists of 110,000 to 150,000 clones, 6.9% of them appearing once. Sequenced sample: central memory CD4+ T cells from blood. Receptors originate from a woman aged 25 to 45 in good health. Both conserved end residues are part of each CDR3. The D gene is left open where the match is weak. Size is stated for part of the rows, as once, few or many counts, or as a class when the clone is expanded.

cdr3_nt: TGTGCCAGCAGCTTAGCCCACTTAAAAGAGACCCAGTACTTC
cdr3_aa: CASSLAHLKETQYF
d_call: NA
j_call: TRBJ2-5
v_call: TRBV7-3
clone_size: NA

cdr3_nt: TGTGCCAGCAGCCAAGGACTAGCCTCCTCCTACAATGAGCAGTTCTTC
cdr3_aa: CASSQGLASSYNEQFF
d_call: TRBD2
j_call: TRBJ2-1
v_call: TRBV4-2
clone_size: few

cdr3_nt: TGTGCCAGCAGATCCGGGACTAGCGGACGGACCGGGGAGCTGTTTTTT
cdr3_aa: CASRSGTSGRTGELFF
d_call: TRBD2
j_call: TRBJ2-2
v_call: TRBV7-3
clone_size: NA

cdr3_nt: TGTGCCAGCAGGATAAACGGCGGGAGAACTTACAATGAGCAGTTCTTC
cdr3_aa: CASRINGGRTYNEQFF
d_call: TRBD2
j_call: TRBJ2-1
v_call: TRBV7-2
clone_size: many

cdr3_nt: TGTGCCAGCAGCGGGACAGGGGGCATAACTGAAGCTTTCTTT
cdr3_aa: CASSGTGGITEAFF
d_call: TRBD1
j_call: TRBJ1-1
v_call: TRBV9
clone_size: few

cdr3_nt: TGTGCCAGCAGCTTCAGGCAAGAGACCCAGTACTTC
cdr3_aa: CASSFRQETQYF
d_call: NA
j_call: TRBJ2-5
v_call: TRBV7-2
clone_size: few

cdr3_nt: TGTGCCAGCAGCCCTCGGACTAGCGGCTCCTACGAGCAGTACTTC
cdr3_aa: CASSPRTSGSYEQYF
d_call: TRBD2
j_call: TRBJ2-7
v_call: TRBV7-3
clone_size: NA

cdr3_nt: TGTGCCAGCAGTTCCCCCTCGACAGGGGGCGGTGAGCAGTTCTTC
cdr3_aa: CASSSPSTGGGEQFF
d_call: TRBD1
j_call: TRBJ2-1
v_call: TRBV28
clone_size: few

cdr3_nt: TGTGCCAGTACCAATCTTTGGGACAGGGACGGGAACATTCAGTACTTC
cdr3_aa: CASTNLWDRDGNIQYF
d_call: TRBD1
j_call: TRBJ2-4
v_call: TRBV19
clone_size: NA

cdr3_nt: TGTGCCAGCAATGTTTTGGGGGCCCCATACTATGGCTACACCTTC
cdr3_aa: CASNVLGAPYYGYTF
d_call: NA
j_call: TRBJ1-2
v_call: TRBV6-5
clone_size: NA

cdr3_nt: TGTGCCAGCAGCAGTACTAGCGACTCCTACAATGAGCAGTTCTTC
cdr3_aa: CASSSTSDSYNEQFF
d_call: TRBD2
j_call: TRBJ2-1
v_call: TRBV28
clone_size: many

cdr3_nt: TGTGCCAGCAGTGATAGTGGGGAGTGGGATACGCAGTATTTT
cdr3_aa: CASSDSGEWDTQYF
d_call: NA
j_call: TRBJ2-3
v_call: TRBV2
clone_size: few

cdr3_nt: TGTGCCTGGAGTGTATCCTACGAGCAGTACTTC
cdr3_aa: CAWSVSYEQYF
d_call: NA
j_call: TRBJ2-7
v_call: TRBV30
clone_size: few

cdr3_nt: TGTGCCAGCAGCCGAAATACCGGGACAGGGGGCCTCCAAGAGACCCAGTACTTC
cdr3_aa: CASSRNTGTGGLQETQYF
d_call: TRBD1
j_call: TRBJ2-5
v_call: TRBV11-2
clone_size: few

cdr3_nt: TGTGCCAGCAGTATTCCCCTAGCGGGGGCCTACAATGAGCAGTTCTTC
cdr3_aa: CASSIPLAGAYNEQFF
d_call: TRBD2
j_call: TRBJ2-1
v_call: TRBV28
clone_size: NA

cdr3_nt: TGTGCCAGCAGCCTGAGAAAGGGACAGATGAACACTGAAGCTTTCTTT
cdr3_aa: CASSLRKGQMNTEAFF
d_call: TRBD1
j_call: TRBJ1-1
v_call: TRBV7-2
clone_size: NA

cdr3_nt: TGTGCCAGCAGCCTAACCACAGGAGTCCAAGAGACCCAGTACTTC
cdr3_aa: CASSLTTGVQETQYF
d_call: NA
j_call: TRBJ2-5
v_call: TRBV5-4
clone_size: few

cdr3_nt: TGTGCCAGCAGCAACAGGGAAGCGGGAGTCTACGAGCAGTACTTC
cdr3_aa: CASSNREAGVYEQYF
d_call: TRBD2
j_call: TRBJ2-7
v_call: TRBV6-6
clone_size: few

cdr3_nt: TGCGCCAGCAGCCAAGATTGGGCAGGGGACACTGAAGCTTTCTTT
cdr3_aa: CASSQDWAGDTEAFF
d_call: NA
j_call: TRBJ1-1
v_call: TRBV4-3
clone_size: few

cdr3_nt: TGCGCCAGCAGCCCAGGTTGGGGCGCCGGGGAGCTGTTTTTT
cdr3_aa: CASSPGWGAGELFF
d_call: NA
j_call: TRBJ2-2
v_call: TRBV4-3
clone_size: many

cdr3_nt: TGCGCCAGCTCAGAAGACTCACCGAACACCGGGGAGCTGTTTTTT
cdr3_aa: CASSEDSPNTGELFF
d_call: NA
j_call: TRBJ2-2
v_call: TRBV5-1
clone_size: NA

cdr3_nt: TGTGCCAGCTCGTTACCGGCGGGGTCTGGCTACACCTTC
cdr3_aa: CASSLPAGSGYTF
d_call: NA
j_call: TRBJ1-2
v_call: TRBV28
clone_size: many

cdr3_nt: TGTGCCAGTGGAAAACAAGACAGGGGGCTCAATCAGCCCCAGCATTTT
cdr3_aa: CASGKQDRGLNQPQHF
d_call: TRBD1
j_call: TRBJ1-5
v_call: TRBV19
clone_size: NA

cdr3_nt: TGTGCCAGCAGCCGACTAGCGGTAGCCTACAATGAGCAGTTCTTC
cdr3_aa: CASSRLAVAYNEQFF
d_call: TRBD2
j_call: TRBJ2-1
v_call: TRBV7-2
clone_size: many

cdr3_nt: TGTGCCAGCAGTTTATTGGCCGGGAGCCTCTACAATGAGCAGTTCTTC
cdr3_aa: CASSLLAGSLYNEQFF
d_call: NA
j_call: TRBJ2-1
v_call: TRBV28
clone_size: NA

cdr3_nt: TGTGCCAGCAGCTCCGAAGGGACTAGCAGAAATACGCAGTATTTT
cdr3_aa: CASSSEGTSRNTQYF
d_call: TRBD2
j_call: TRBJ2-3
v_call: TRBV7-2
clone_size: few

cdr3_nt: TGTGCCAGCAGCCAGTCCTTCAACGTCCTGACTTTC
cdr3_aa: CASSQSFNVLTF
d_call: NA
j_call: TRBJ2-6
v_call: TRBV11-2
clone_size: few

cdr3_nt: TGTGCCAGCTCACCGTCTAGCTCGACCTACGAGCAGTACTTC
cdr3_aa: CASSPSSSTYEQYF
d_call: NA
j_call: TRBJ2-7
v_call: TRBV18
clone_size: few

cdr3_nt: TGTGCCAGCAGCCGCCACTTCAATCAGCCCCAGCATTTT
cdr3_aa: CASSRHFNQPQHF
d_call: NA
j_call: TRBJ1-5
v_call: TRBV14
clone_size: few

cdr3_nt: TGCAGCGTAAAAGAGACTAGCGGGGTCAATGAGCAGTTCTTC
cdr3_aa: CSVKETSGVNEQFF
d_call: TRBD2
j_call: TRBJ2-1
v_call: TRBV29-1
clone_size: NA

cdr3_nt: TGTGCCAGCAGCCCAAGGACTAGCGGGAACACCGGGGAGCTGTTTTTT
cdr3_aa: CASSPRTSGNTGELFF
d_call: TRBD2
j_call: TRBJ2-2
v_call: TRBV7-2
clone_size: few

cdr3_nt: TGTGCCAGCAGTTTACTTACAGGGGGAAGTGGCTACACCTTC
cdr3_aa: CASSLLTGGSGYTF
d_call: TRBD1
j_call: TRBJ1-2
v_call: TRBV28
clone_size: NA